One sample yielded the 17 T cell receptor beta chains listed below, sequenced in a study of blood T cells in healthy people across ages. A second PCR of 7 to 11 cycles used a sample-barcoded 5' primer and a J-beta primer mix. A single record per CDR3 protein comes from TCRdb applying MiXCR to the 5' RACE reads. The top ten clones hold about 21% of a sample with approximately 1,700,000 distinct CDR3 sequences, around 42% of them seen once. The sample comprised blood. Receptors originate from a human donor in good health.

The chain links TRBV12-3 or TRBV12-4 to TRBJ2-3; a possible D gene is TRBD1 (6 bases). V lost 7 bases and J 3 bases, leaving 14 bases between the germline ends. The CDR3 spans 14 residues. CDR3 nucleotides: TGTGCCAGCAAAATGGGGACATATACAGATACGCAGTATTTT. Its protein product is CASKMGTYTDTQYF.

This clonotype appeared a single time. The chain joins TRBV18 to TRBJ1-2, with 8 bases aligning to TRBD1. In germline, CDR1 is KGHSH, CDR2 LQKENI. With 3 bases clipped from V and 9 bases from J, the junction kept 15 bases outside the gene matches. This CDR3 has 16 amino acids. The CDR3 here is CASSPTGRGRLPRYTF. The CDR3 nucleotides read TGTGCCAGCTCACCGACGGGCAGGGGGCGGCTGCCCCGCTACACCTTC. Using reference TRBV18 and TRBJ1-2 for the parts outside the CDR3, the full variable domain is NAGVMQNPRHLVRRRGQEARLRCSPMKGHSHVYWYRQLPEEGLKFMVYLQKENIIDESGMPKERFSAEFPKEGPSILRIQQVVRGDSAAYFCASSPTGRGRLPRYTFGSGTRLTVV.

The chain couples TRBV9 to TRBJ2-7, with 7 bases aligning to TRBD1. This CDR3 comprises 16 residues. Germline V CDR1 and CDR2: SGDLS, YYNGEE. Unmatched junction bases numbered 11, after V lost 4 bases and J lost 1 base. The CDR3 is CASSSRVTGDSYEQYF. For the CDR3, the DNA is TGTGCCAGCAGCTCCCGGGTTACAGGGGATTCCTACGAGCAGTACTTC.

The V and J genes are TRBV18 and TRBJ2-7, with 9 positions matching TRBD1. TRBJ2-5 explains the end of the DNA better; the J call may be wrong. The CDR3 consists of 15 residues. Germline loops: CDR1 KGHSH, CDR2 LQKENI. The CDR3 DNA sequence: TGTGCCAGCTCACCAAGACAGGGGGACCAAGAGACCCAGTACTTC. Residues: CASSPRQGDQETQYF.

This chain links TRBV12-3 or TRBV12-4 with TRBJ2-6; the D gene is possibly TRBD2 (6 bases). The CDR3 loop spans 19 amino acids. Trimming stripped 3 bases from V and 0 bases from J, with 18 bases between. DNA of the CDR3: TGTGCCAGCAGTTTTGCCCGGGGGATTAGTGGCTCTGGGGCCAACGTCCTGACTTTC. It specifies CASSFARGISGSGANVLTF.

The rearrangement joins TRBV20-1 to TRBJ1-1; 9 positions agree with TRBD1. With 6 bases clipped from V and 6 bases from J, the junction kept 11 bases outside the gene matches. Germline V gene lookup returns CDR1 DFQATT and CDR2 SNEGSKA (reference sequence). The CDR3 is 14 amino acids. The CDR3 DNA is TGCAGTGCAGCCAACAGGGGGCTTGCCGCTGAAGCTTTCTTT. Its translation is CSAANRGLAAEAFF.

This chain's CDR3 is CSASLSASGGALDTQYF. In nucleotides, the CDR3 is TGCAGTGCTAGTTTATCAGCGAGCGGGGGGGCATTGGATACGCAGTATTTT. This chain uses TRBV20-1 with TRBJ2-3, with TRBD2 matching 10 bases. The germline CDR1 and CDR2 sequences are DFQATT and SNEGSKA (reference sequence). Losses at the gene ends were 3 bases for V and 6 bases for J; bases not matched to a gene: 15. The CDR3 contains 17 residues.

The chain employs TRBV12-3 or TRBV12-4 and TRBJ1-2; 8 bases map to TRBD1. This CDR3 region has 15 residues. Trimming cost V 5 bases and J 7 bases; bases outside gene matches: 12. The CDR3 DNA reads as TGTGCCAGCAGTCTATATCGGACAGGGCAGGGTGGCTACACCTTC. Translation: CASSLYRTGQGGYTF.

The CDR3 loop reads CASSRRLAGSGMDTQYF. CDR3 sequence (DNA): TGTGCCAGCAGCCGACGACTAGCGGGCTCGGGTATGGATACGCAGTATTTT. The V and J genes are TRBV4-2 and TRBJ2-3, with TRBD2 identical over 10 bases. Germline CDR1 and CDR2: LGHNA and YNFKEQ. The CDR3 consists of 17 residues. Trimming removed 4 bases from V and 6 bases from J; junction bases left unmatched: 13.

The sample holds many counts of this clonotype. A much larger clonotype is one base distant, so this may be a read error. The chain links TRBV29-1 to TRBJ2-3; 8 bases line up with TRBD1. J lost 0 bases, V lost 4 bases, and 0 bases had no gene match. The CDR3 sequence is 13 residues long. Germline V CDR1 and CDR2: SQVTM, ANQGSEA. The CDR3 DNA is TGCAGCGTTGGGACAGGGAGCACAGATACGCAGTATTTT. It encodes CSVGTGSTDTQYF.

The rearrangement links TRBV7-3 to TRBJ2-7; D gene unclear. The germline V gene encodes CDR1 SGHTA and CDR2 FQGTGA. The CDR3 is 16 amino acids. V was cut by 2 bases and J by 2 bases, with 16 bases left in between. As DNA, the CDR3 is TGTGCCAGCAGCTTAGACCCGAGGAGATATACCTACGAGCAGTACTTC. This sequence encodes CASSLDPRRYTYEQYF.

The chain has TRBV10-3 and TRBJ2-7; D not resolved. Germline loops: CDR1 ENHRY, CDR2 SYGVKD. This CDR3 has 15 residues. V gave up 10 bases and J gave up 2 bases, with 21 bases separating them. Here the CDR3 reads CATLGSVASTYEQYF. In DNA form, the CDR3 reads TGTGCCACCCTCGGCTCTGTTGCTTCCACCTACGAGCAGTACTTC.

The chain is built from TRBV24-1 and TRBJ1-2; 7 nucleotides match TRBD1. After removal of 7 bases from V and 4 bases from J, the junction contained 5 bases not matched to a gene. The CDR3 runs to 13 residues. CDR1 and CDR2 from the germline V gene are KGHDR and SFDVKD. CDR3 loop: CATSEGTVYGYTF. DNA for the CDR3: TGTGCCACCAGCGAGGGGACAGTCTATGGCTACACCTTC.

The chain is built from TRBV29-1 and TRBJ2-7, with 7 nucleotides matching TRBD1. The CDR3 loop spans 13 amino acids. V gave up 6 bases and J gave up 2 bases; unmatched junction bases: 7. Germline CDR1 reads SQVTM; CDR2 reads ANQGSEA. CDR3 sequence: CSVQRDRPYEQYF. For the CDR3, the DNA is TGCAGCGTACAAAGGGACAGACCCTACGAGCAGTACTTC.

This clonotype was observed a handful of times. The chain links TRBV7-9 to TRBJ1-2; no clear D. V lost 4 bases and J 4 bases, leaving 16 bases between the germline ends. Germline V gene data show CDR1 as SEHNR and CDR2 as FQNEAQ (reference sequence). This CDR3 is 15 amino acids long. The CDR3 loop is CASSSLTWDGYGYTF. The DNA of the CDR3 is TGTGCCAGCAGCTCTCTGACGTGGGATGGCTATGGCTACACCTTC.

V and J are TRBV9 and TRBJ1-2; D is unclear. The CDR3 spans 15 residues. CDR1 is SGDLS and CDR2 is YYNGEE in the germline V gene. Trimming took 0 bases from V and 0 from J, leaving 9 bases between them. The DNA for the CDR3 is TGTGCCAGCAGCGTAGGCCAGTTAGCTAACTATGGCTACACCTTC. Protein product: CASSVGQLANYGYTF.

In this sample, this clonotype turned up a few times. The V gene is TRBV4-3, the J gene TRBJ2-3; TRBD1 aligns across 7 bases. The CDR3 covers 22 residues. J was trimmed by 0 bases and V by 1 base; bases with no gene match: 22. The germline gives CDR1 LGHNA, CDR2 YSLEER. CDR3 loop: CASSQGSVGTESPISSTDTQYF. CDR3 coding DNA: TGCGCCAGCAGCCAAGGATCGGTGGGGACAGAAAGTCCCATTTCTAGCACAGATACGCAGTATTTT.